The present TCR beta chain was sequenced within a study of blood T cell repertoires in COVID-19. Study context: COVID-19 samples, acute and convalescent, were from the United States, Italy and Spain. Sources were T cells, B-cell-depleted T cells, or PBMCs; the material itself was cDNA or gDNA.

This CDR3 region has 15 residues. After removal of 10 bases from V and 3 bases from J, the junction contained 11 bases not matched to a gene. Per the germline V gene, CDR1 is ENHRY and CDR2 is SYGVKD. Per the original data handling: Scientists estimated how many nucleated cells there were by amplifying reference gene primers. Produced via immunoSEQ multiplex PCR; TCRdb's table is partial and in-frame only. D and trimming come from the DNA, and the V and J calls and clone size come from that table. The sample includes tens of thousands of clones, about four fifths of them seen just once. The receptor's source is an older man with acute or convalescent COVID-19. Sequenced: peripheral blood. This sequence joins TRBV10-3 and TRBJ2-2; the match to TRBD2 covers 7 bases. CDR3 region: CATNHPGRDTGELFF. The CDR3 DNA reads as TGTGCCACAAATCACCCTGGGAGGGACACCGGGGAGCTGTTTTTT.